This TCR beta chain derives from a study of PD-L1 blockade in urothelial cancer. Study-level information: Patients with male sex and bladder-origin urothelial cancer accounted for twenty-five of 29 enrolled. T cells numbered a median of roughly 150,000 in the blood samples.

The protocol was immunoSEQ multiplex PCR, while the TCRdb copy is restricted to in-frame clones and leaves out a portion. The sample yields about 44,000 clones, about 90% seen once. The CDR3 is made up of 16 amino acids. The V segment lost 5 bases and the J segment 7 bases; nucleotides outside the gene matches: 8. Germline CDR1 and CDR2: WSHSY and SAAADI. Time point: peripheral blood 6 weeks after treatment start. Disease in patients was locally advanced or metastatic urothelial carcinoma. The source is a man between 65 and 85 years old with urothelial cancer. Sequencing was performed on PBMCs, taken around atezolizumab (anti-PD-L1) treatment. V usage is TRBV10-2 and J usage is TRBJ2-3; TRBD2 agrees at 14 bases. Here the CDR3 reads CASSNLGLAGAYTQYF. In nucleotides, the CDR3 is TGCGCCAGCAGTAACCTGGGACTAGCGGGAGCGTATACGCAGTATTTT.